The 11 T cell receptor beta chains below come from one sample, sequenced in a study of T cell responses to AZD1222 COVID-19 vaccine. Assay used: immunoSEQ multiplex PCR; TCRdb lists only in-frame clones, some missing. Among 140,000 to 150,000 clones listed, 75% to 95% were seen once. Material: peripheral blood, obtained 28 days after the second dose of the MenACWY control vaccine. Receptors were obtained from an adult who received the MenACWY meningococcal vaccine as a control.

This chain uses TRBV11-3 with TRBJ2-3, with 13 bases identical to TRBD2. CDR1 SGHNT and CDR2 YENEEA come from the germline V gene. V lost 5 bases to trimming and J lost 2 bases; unmatched junction nucleotides: 4. The CDR3 sequence is 16 residues long. The DNA of the CDR3 is TGTGCCAGCAGCCCGGGACTAGCGGGACCCACAGATACGCAGTATTTT. Translation: CASSPGLAGPTDTQYF.

The chain links TRBV19 to TRBJ1-4; D gene unclear. Germline V gene data show CDR1 as LNHDA and CDR2 as SQIVND (reference sequence). The CDR3 is 12 amino acids. V dropped 5 bases and J dropped 7 bases, with 8 bases sitting between them. The CDR3 protein is CASSVTVEKLFF. The CDR3 coding sequence is TGTGCCAGTAGTGTCACAGTTGAAAAACTGTTTTTT.

This chain joins TRBV5-4 and TRBJ2-2, with 7 nucleotides matching TRBD1. The germline V gene encodes CDR1 SGHNT and CDR2 YYREEE (reference sequence). This CDR3 comprises 16 residues. V lost 0 bases, J lost 3 bases, and 5 bases stayed unmatched. CDR3 DNA sequence: TGTGCCAGCAGCTTGGGAGGGGGCGGTCACACCGGGGAGCTGTTTTTT. Its protein is CASSLGGGGHTGELFF. Combining the CDR3 with reference TRBV5-4 and TRBJ2-2 gives the whole variable domain ETGVTQSPTHLIKTRGQQVTLRCSSQSGHNTVSWYQQALGQGPQFIFQYYREEENGRGNFPPRFSGLQFPNYSSELNVNALELDDSALYLCASSLGGGGHTGELFFGEGSRLTVL.

The chain combines TRBV12-3 or TRBV12-4 with TRBJ2-1; maybe TRBD1 (5 bases). The CDR3 is 13 amino acids. V gave up 1 base and J gave up 9 bases, with 10 bases separating them. CDR3 DNA: TGTGCCAGCAGTTTAGGGCAGGGCGTTGAGCAGTTCTTC. This encodes CASSLGQGVEQFF.

The chain links TRBV12-3 or TRBV12-4 to TRBJ2-1; 8 bases align to TRBD1. This CDR3 comprises 12 residues. V gave up 6 bases and J gave up 15 bases; unmatched junction bases: 10. The CDR3 DNA reads as TGTGCCAGCAGACCATACAGGGGGATTCTGTTCTTC. It encodes CASRPYRGILFF.

V is TRBV28 and J is TRBJ1-1; tentatively, D is TRBD1 (6 bases). Trimming stripped 2 bases from V and 4 bases from J, with 11 bases between. Germline CDR1 is MDHEN and CDR2 is SYDVKM. The CDR3 has 14 residues. CDR3: CASSLAGGVTEAFF. The CDR3 nucleotides are TGTGCCAGCAGTTTAGCGGGGGGCGTCACTGAAGCTTTCTTT.

This chain connects TRBV9 to TRBJ2-5; 10 nucleotides match TRBD2. V was pared by 0 bases and J by 4 bases, with 3 bases of the junction left unmatched. The CDR3 sequence is 15 residues long. CDR1 is SGDLS and CDR2 is YYNGEE in the germline V gene. The CDR3 region is CASSVAGLAIETQYF. The CDR3 coding sequence is TGTGCCAGCAGCGTAGCGGGACTAGCGATAGAGACCCAGTACTTC.

The chain has TRBV18 and TRBJ2-1; 9 bases fit TRBD2. The V segment lost 4 bases and the J segment 4 bases; nucleotides outside the gene matches: 5. The CDR3 is 15 amino acids. Looked up from germline, CDR1 is KGHSH and CDR2 is LQKENI. CDR3 residues: CASSLRLAEYNEQFF. The CDR3 DNA reads as TGTGCCAGCTCACTACGACTAGCGGAGTACAATGAGCAGTTCTTC.

The chain links TRBV7-6 to TRBJ2-2; 9 positions match TRBD1. V gave up 8 bases and J gave up 5 bases; unmatched junction bases: 12. This CDR3 comprises 16 residues. Germline lookup yields CDR1 SGHVS and CDR2 FNYEAQ. The CDR3 is CASQQGARSETGELFF. The DNA of the CDR3 is TGTGCCAGCCAACAGGGGGCGCGGTCGGAGACCGGGGAGCTGTTTTTT.

The chain joins TRBV24-1 to TRBJ2-1; either TRBD1 or TRBD2 may fit D (5 bases each). Germline CDR1 KGHDR, CDR2 SFDVKD. With 11 bases removed from V and 6 bases from J, the gap between germline ends came to 13 bases. The CDR3 spans 12 residues. Written as DNA, the CDR3 is TGTGCCAGTTCCTGGGGACCCAATGAGCAGTTCTTC. Translating gives CASSWGPNEQFF.

In the case of this clone: Relative to the germline gene, one junction end is altered; a read error may explain this. V usage is TRBV7-7 and J usage is TRBJ2-5; perhaps TRBD2 as D (5 bases). Germline lookup yields CDR1 SSHAT and CDR2 FNYEAQ (reference sequence). This CDR3 comprises 13 residues. In DNA, the CDR3 is TGTGCTAGCAGCTTAGCGTCGCAAGAGACCCAGTACTTC. Amino acid sequence: CASSLASQETQYF.